The rows below give T cell receptor beta chains drawn from one sample of a study of OX40 agonist ivuxolimab in advanced cancers. Assay: immunoSEQ multiplex PCR; the TCRdb copy retains only in-frame clones and omits some. The table lists more than 65,000 clones, 70% to 90% of them singletons. Specimen: CD4+ or CD8+ T cells sorted from blood, collected in a trial of the OX40 agonist ivuxolimab. These receptors all come from an adult with an advanced solid tumor such as melanoma, head and neck, liver or kidney cancer. CDR3s include the opening cysteine and the closing phenylalanine or tryptophan. Each record gives: CDR3 length, clone size, V gene, CDR3 protein. Some rows mark clone size as missing; the rest say once, few, many or name a class of expanded clone.

15,NA,TRBV7-2,CASRRTSGGAYEQFF
13,NA,TRBV6-6,CASSYSGGTEAFF
14,NA,TRBV5-1,CASSSGGLGETQYF
14,NA,TRBV10-3,CAISESTGGEGYTF
14,NA,TRBV2,CASSDTSGGYTQYF
16,NA,TRBV4-2,CASSPGIDRGTNTIYF
13,NA,TRBV10-1,CASSEPVSGTQYF
11,once,TRBV6-5,CASSPGVEQYF
17,NA,TRBV5-1,CASSFQPTGGGTDTQYF
15,NA,TRBV19,CASSISGTGRVPQYF
14,NA,TRBV28,CASSEQGMTYEQYF
12,NA,TRBV2,CASSEADYEQYF
16,NA,TRBV7-2,CASSLAAGGISGEQFF
13,NA,TRBV5-5,CASSFSGEETQYF
14,NA,TRBV10-3,CAISDTSGGGEQFF
16,NA,TRBV18,CASSPRREGTGSPLHF
14,NA,TRBV5-1,CASSLEGQQQTQYF
12,NA,TRBV10-2,CATKTNGYGYTF
15,NA,TRBV14,CASSQAGTAPNEQFF
15,NA,TRBV11-3,CASSSRDSPWETQYF
15,NA,TRBV7-9,CASSTSTRTNEKLFF
19,medium-sized,TRBV28,CASSLARAPITSAADTQYF
14,NA,TRBV19,CASSNWISGNTIYF
13,NA,TRBV5-1,CASSVGTGGEAFF
15,few,TRBV11-2,CASSTSGTDTGELFF
16,NA,TRBV7-6,CASSQIVGGAGEKLFF
16,once,TRBV15,CATSRIRLAGYNEQFF
16,few,TRBV21-1,CASRIGTDPGGSPLHF
15,NA,TRBV18,CASSPRLQPRYEQYF
16,NA,TRBV7-8,CASSLAPGQGGSPLHF
17,NA,TRBV9,CASSGLGAAANTGELFF
14,NA,TRBV10-3,CAIKTGTVNTEAFF
17,NA,TRBV28,CASSSNMDRVSNQPQHF
14,NA,TRBV5-1,CASSLTVSYNEQFF
10,NA,TRBV29-1,CSVGLNEQFF
15,NA,TRBV9,CASSAQPGGDDGYTF
14,NA,TRBV6-1,CASPPTGVWTEAFF
12,once,TRBV30,CAWSGQGTEAFF
15,NA,TRBV7-9,CASSPEGLLSYEQYF
15,few,TRBV10-3,CAIRDQLGVNSPLHF
14,once,TRBV7-2,CASSRGGGNYGYTF
14,NA,TRBV19,CASSMRGGHNEQFF
15,NA,TRBV10-3,CAIREGTSGGDTQYF
15,NA,TRBV18,CASSPQAGPNTEAFF
17,once,TRBV30,CAWTSSGTATSGNTIYF
19,once,TRBV11-2,CASSLRLAGATSSYNEQFF
13,NA,TRBV10-3,CAISESPGREQYF
14,NA,TRBV5-4,CASSLAGYYNEQFF
17,NA,TRBV11-2,CASSLGIRQAWYNEQFF
16,NA,TRBV7-6,CASSPHGAGLQETQYF